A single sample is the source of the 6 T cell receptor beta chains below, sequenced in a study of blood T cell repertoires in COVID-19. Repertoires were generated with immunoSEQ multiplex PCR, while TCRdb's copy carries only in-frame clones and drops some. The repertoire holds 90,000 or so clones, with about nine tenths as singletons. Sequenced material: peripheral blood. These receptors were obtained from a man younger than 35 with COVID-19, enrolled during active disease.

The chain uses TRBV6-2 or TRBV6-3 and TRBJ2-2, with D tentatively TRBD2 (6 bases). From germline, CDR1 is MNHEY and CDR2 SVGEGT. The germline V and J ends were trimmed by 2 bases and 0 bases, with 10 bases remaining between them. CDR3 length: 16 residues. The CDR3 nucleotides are TGTGCCAGCAGTTACGGGGCGGGAACGAACACCGGGGAGCTGTTTTTT. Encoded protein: CASSYGAGTNTGELFF.

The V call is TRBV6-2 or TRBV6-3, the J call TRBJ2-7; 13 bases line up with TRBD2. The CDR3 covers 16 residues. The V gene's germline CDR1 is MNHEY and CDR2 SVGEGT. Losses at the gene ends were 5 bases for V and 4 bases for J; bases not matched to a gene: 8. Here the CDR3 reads CASSTTGTSGKYEQYF. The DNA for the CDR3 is TGTGCCAGCAGTACAACCGGGACTAGCGGGAAATACGAGCAGTACTTC.

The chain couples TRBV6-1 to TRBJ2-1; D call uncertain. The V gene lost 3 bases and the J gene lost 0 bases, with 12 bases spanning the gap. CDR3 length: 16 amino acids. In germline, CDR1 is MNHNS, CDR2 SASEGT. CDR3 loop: CASSEVLIPSYNEQFF. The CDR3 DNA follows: TGTGCCAGCAGTGAGGTCCTAATCCCCTCCTACAATGAGCAGTTCTTC.

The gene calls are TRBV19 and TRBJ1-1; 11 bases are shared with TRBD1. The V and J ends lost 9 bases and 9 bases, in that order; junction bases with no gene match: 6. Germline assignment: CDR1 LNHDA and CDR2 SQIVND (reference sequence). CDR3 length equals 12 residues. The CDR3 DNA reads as TGTGCCAGCGCTGGACAGGGGGCTCAAGCTTTCTTT. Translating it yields CASAGQGAQAFF. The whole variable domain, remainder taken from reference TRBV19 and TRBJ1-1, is DGGITQSPKYLFRKEGQNVTLSCEQNLNHDAMYWYRQDPGQGLRLIYYSQIVNDFQKGDIAEGYSVSREKKESFPLTVTSAQKNPTAFYLCASAGQGAQAFFGQGTRLTVV.

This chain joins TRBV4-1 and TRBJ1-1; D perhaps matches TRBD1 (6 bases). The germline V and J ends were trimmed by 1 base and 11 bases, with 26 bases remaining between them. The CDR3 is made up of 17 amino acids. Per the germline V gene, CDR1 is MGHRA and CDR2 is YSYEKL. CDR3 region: CASSQGGFGTMHLKAFF. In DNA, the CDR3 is TGCGCCAGCAGCCAAGGGGGGTTCGGGACAATGCATTTAAAGGCTTTCTTT.

Here the CDR3 reads CASTRDFATGELFF. CDR3 sequence (DNA): TGTGCCAGCACCCGGGACTTCGCCACCGGGGAGCTGTTTTTT. The V gene is TRBV27, the J gene TRBJ2-2; TRBD2 is a possible D gene (6 bases). CDR1 is MNHEY, CDR2 SMNVEV, per germline (reference sequence). V was trimmed by 7 bases and J by 4 bases, leaving 13 bases between them. The CDR3 contains 14 residues.